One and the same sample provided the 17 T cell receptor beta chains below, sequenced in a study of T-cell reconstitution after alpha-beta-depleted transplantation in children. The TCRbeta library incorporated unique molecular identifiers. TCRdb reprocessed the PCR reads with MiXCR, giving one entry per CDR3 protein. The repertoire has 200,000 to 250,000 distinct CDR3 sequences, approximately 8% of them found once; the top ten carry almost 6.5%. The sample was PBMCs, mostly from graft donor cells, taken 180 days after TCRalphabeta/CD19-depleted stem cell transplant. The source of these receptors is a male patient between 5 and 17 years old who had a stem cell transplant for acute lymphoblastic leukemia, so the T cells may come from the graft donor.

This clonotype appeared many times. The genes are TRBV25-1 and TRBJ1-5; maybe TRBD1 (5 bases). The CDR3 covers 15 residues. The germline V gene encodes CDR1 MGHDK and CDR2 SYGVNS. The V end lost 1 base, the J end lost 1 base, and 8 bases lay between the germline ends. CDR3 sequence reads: CASSEFGGSNQPQHF. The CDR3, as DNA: TGTGCCAGCAGTGAATTTGGGGGGAGCAATCAGCCCCAGCATTTT.

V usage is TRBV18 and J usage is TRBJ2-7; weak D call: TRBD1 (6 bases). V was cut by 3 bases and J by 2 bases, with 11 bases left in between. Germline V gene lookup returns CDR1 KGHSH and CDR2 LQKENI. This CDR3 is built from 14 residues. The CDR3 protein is CASSPTTGPYEQYF. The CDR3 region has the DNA TGTGCCAGCTCACCGACGACAGGACCCTACGAGCAGTACTTC.

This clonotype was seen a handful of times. CDR3 nucleotide sequence: TGTGCCAGCTCGCCTGGACAGGGGAATTGGAACACTGAAGCTTTCTTT. As protein: CASSPGQGNWNTEAFF. This sequence joins TRBV18 and TRBJ1-1; TRBD1 aligns across 9 bases. Germline V lookup: CDR1 KGHSH, CDR2 LQKENI. The CDR3 has 16 residues. Trimming cost V 6 bases and J 1 base; bases outside gene matches: 9.

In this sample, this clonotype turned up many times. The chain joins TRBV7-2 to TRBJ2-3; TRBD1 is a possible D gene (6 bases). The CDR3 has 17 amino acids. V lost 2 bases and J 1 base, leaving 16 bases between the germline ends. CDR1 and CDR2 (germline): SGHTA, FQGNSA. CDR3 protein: CASSLRNRAYRTDTQYF. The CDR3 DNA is TGTGCCAGCAGCTTACGAAACAGGGCCTACCGCACAGATACGCAGTATTTT.

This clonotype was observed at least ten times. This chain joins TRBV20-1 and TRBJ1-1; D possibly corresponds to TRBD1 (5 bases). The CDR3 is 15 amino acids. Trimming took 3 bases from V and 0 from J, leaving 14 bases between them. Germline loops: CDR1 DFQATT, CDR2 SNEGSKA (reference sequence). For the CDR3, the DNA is TGCAGTGCTAGGACGGGGCGTGGGTTGAACACTGAAGCTTTCTTT. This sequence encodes CSARTGRGLNTEAFF.

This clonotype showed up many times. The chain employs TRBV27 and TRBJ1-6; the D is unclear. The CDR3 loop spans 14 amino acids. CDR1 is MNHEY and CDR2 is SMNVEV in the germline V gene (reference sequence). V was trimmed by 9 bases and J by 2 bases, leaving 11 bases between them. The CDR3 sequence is CASRAGTYNSPLHF. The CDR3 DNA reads TGTGCCAGTAGGGCCGGCACCTATAATTCACCCCTCCACTTT.

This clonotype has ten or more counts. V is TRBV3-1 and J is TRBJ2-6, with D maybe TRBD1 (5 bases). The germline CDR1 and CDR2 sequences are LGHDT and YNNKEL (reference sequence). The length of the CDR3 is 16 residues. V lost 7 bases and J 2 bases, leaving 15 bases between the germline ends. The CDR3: CASTLYQGTGANVLTF. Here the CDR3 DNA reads TGTGCCAGCACTCTCTACCAGGGAACTGGGGCCAACGTCCTGACTTTC.

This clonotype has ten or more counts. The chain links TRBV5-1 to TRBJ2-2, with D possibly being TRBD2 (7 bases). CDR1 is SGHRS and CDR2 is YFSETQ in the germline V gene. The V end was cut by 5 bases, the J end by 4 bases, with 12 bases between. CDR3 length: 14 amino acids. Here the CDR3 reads CASSRAGATGELFF. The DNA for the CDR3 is TGCGCCAGCAGTAGGGCGGGGGCCACCGGGGAGCTGTTTTTT.

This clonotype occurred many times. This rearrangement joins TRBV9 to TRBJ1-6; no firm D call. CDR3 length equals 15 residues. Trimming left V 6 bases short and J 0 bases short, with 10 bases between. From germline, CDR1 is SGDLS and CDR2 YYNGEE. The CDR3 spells CASTSSLSYNSPLHF. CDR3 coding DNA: TGTGCCAGCACCTCCAGCCTCTCCTATAATTCACCCCTCCACTTT.

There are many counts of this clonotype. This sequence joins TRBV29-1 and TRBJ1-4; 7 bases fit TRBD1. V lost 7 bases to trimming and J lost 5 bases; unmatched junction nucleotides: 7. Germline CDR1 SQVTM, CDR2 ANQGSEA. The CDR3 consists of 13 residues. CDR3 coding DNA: TGCAGCGGGAGGGGACAGTTGAATGAAAAACTGTTTTTT. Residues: CSGRGQLNEKLFF.

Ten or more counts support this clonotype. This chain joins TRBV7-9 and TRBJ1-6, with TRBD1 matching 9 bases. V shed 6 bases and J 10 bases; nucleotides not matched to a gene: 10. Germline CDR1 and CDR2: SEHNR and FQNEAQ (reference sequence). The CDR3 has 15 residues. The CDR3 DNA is TGTGCCAGCAGAGGAGTTGGGACAGGGTTGTCACCCCTCCACTTT. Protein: CASRGVGTGLSPLHF.

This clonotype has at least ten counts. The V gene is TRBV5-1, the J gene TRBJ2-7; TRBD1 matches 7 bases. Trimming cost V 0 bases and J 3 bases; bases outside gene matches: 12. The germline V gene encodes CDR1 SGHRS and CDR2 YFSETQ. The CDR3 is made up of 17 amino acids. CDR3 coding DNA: TGCGCCAGCAGCTTGGCCATAGGACAGGACCTCGACTACGAGCAGTACTTC. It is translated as CASSLAIGQDLDYEQYF.

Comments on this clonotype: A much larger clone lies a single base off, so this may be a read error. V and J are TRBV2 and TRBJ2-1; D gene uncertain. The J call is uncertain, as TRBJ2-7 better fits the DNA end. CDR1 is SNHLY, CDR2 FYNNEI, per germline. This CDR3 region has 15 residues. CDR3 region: CASSGQRKPPNEQYF. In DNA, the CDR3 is TGTGCCAGCAGTGGGCAGAGGAAGCCACCCAATGAGCAGTACTTC.

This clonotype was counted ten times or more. This CDR3 reads CSLKALAGGEAGELFF. The CDR3 DNA follows: TGCAGCTTAAAAGCCTTAGCGGGGGGTGAGGCCGGGGAGCTGTTTTTT. The V call is TRBV29-1, the J call TRBJ2-2; 10 bases match TRBD2. CDR3 length: 16 residues. The V gene end was trimmed by 8 bases and the J gene end by 6 bases; junction bases not matched to a gene: 15. Germline lookup yields CDR1 SQVTM and CDR2 ANQGSEA.

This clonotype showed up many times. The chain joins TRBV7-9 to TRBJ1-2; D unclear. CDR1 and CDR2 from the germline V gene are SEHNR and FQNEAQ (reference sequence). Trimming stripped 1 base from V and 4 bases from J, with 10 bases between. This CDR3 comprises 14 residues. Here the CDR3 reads CASSLVGSLYGYTF. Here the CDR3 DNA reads TGTGCCAGCAGCTTAGTTGGCAGCCTCTATGGCTACACCTTC.

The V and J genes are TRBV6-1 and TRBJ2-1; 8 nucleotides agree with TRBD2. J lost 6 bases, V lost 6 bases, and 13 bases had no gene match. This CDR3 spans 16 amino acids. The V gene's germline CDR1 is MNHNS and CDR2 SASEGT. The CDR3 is CASRTDSGATLNEQFF. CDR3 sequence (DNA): TGTGCCAGCAGAACCGATAGCGGGGCGACCCTCAATGAGCAGTTCTTC.

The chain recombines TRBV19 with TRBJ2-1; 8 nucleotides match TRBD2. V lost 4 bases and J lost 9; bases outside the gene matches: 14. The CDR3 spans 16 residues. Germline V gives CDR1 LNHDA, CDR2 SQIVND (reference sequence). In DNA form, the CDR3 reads TGTGCCAGTAGTAAGGGTACTAGCGGCCCTTTTGGTGAGCAGTTCTTC. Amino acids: CASSKGTSGPFGEQFF. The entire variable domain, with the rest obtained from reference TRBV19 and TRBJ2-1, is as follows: DGGITQSPKYLFRKEGQNVTLSCEQNLNHDAMYWYRQDPGQGLRLIYYSQIVNDFQKGDIAEGYSVSREKKESFPLTVTSAQKNPTAFYLCASSKGTSGPFGEQFFGPGTRLTVL.